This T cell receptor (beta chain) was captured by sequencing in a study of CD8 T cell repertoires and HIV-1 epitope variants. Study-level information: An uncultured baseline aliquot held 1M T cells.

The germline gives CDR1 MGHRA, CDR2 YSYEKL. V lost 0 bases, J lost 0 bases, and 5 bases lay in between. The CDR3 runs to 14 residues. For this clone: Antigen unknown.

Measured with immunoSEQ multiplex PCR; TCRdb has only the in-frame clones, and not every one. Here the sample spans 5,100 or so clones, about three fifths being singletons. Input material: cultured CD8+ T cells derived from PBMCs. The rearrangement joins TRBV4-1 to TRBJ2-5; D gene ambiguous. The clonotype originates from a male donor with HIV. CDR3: CASSQELNQETQYF. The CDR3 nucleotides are TGCGCCAGCAGCCAAGAGTTAAACCAAGAGACCCAGTACTTC.